The clone carrying this T cell receptor (beta chain) was found a few times. Its matching antigen is unknown. This record belongs to a study of regulatory T cells in long-lasting Graves disease. Study observations and caveats: With a small sample size, accuracy may have been reduced. Persistent cases favored TRBV28, TRBJ1-2 and TRBJ2-5.

V dropped 2 bases and J dropped 5 bases, with 11 bases sitting between them. Germline-derived CDR1 and CDR2 are SGHNT and YENEEA. CDR3 length equals 14 residues. Building the TCR beta libraries relied on iRepertoire HTBI primers, and CDR3 regions underwent Arm-PCR. TCRdb redid the calling of the multiplex PCR reads with MiXCR, one entry per CDR3 protein. The sample comprises 350,000 to 450,000 distinct CDR3 sequences, 15% of which are singletons, and under 9% rests with the top ten. Specified time point: newly diagnosed GD, antithyroid drugs for less than 3 months. Preparation of the TCR library used RNA extracted from PBMCs. The data also belong to a second study, concerning T cells in Graves' hyperthyroidism and ophthalmopathy. Turning to that study: Carried out on the TCR CDR3, a first-round RT-PCR used the HTBI primer set. In the blood, most expanded thyroid clonotypes above 0.001 appeared as well.

Sequenced material: peripheral blood mononuclear cells (PBMCs), taken at new diagnosis, from a patient treated with antithyroid drugs. This clonotype was obtained from a woman between 40 and 50 years old with Graves disease. V gene TRBV11-3 combines with J gene TRBJ2-3, with D perhaps TRBD2 (5 bases). The CDR3 sequence: CASSLSTTIDTQYF. CDR3 nucleotides: TGTGCCAGCAGCTTAAGTACGACTATAGATACGCAGTATTTT.